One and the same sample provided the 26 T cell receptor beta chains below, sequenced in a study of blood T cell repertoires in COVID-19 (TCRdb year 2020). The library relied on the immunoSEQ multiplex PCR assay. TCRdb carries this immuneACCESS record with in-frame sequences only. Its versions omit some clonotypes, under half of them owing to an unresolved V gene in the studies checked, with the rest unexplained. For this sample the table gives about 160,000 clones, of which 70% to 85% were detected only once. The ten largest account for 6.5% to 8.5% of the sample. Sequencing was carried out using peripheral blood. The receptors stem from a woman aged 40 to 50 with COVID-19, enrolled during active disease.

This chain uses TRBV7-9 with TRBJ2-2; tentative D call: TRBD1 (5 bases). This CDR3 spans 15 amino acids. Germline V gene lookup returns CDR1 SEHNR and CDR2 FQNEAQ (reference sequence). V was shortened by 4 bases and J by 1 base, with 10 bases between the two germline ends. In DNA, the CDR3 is TGTGCCAGCAGCTCAACAGGTTTGAACACCGGGGAGCTGTTTTTT. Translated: CASSSTGLNTGELFF. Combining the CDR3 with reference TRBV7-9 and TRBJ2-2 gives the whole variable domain DTGVSQNPRHKITKRGQNVTFRCDPISEHNRLYWYRQTLGQGPEFLTYFQNEAQLEKSRLLSDRFSAERPKGSFSTLEIQRTEQGDSAMYLCASSSTGLNTGELFFGEGSRLTVL.

CDR3 coding DNA: TGCGCCAGCAGCTTGCTTAAGACTAGCGGGACTCGGGACGAGCAGTACTTC. It encodes CASSLLKTSGTRDEQYF. The rearrangement joins TRBV5-1 to TRBJ2-7; 11 positions match TRBD2. Germline CDR1 reads SGHRS; CDR2 reads YFSETQ. The CDR3 is 17 residues long. Trimming removed 1 base from V and 5 bases from J; junction bases left unmatched: 11.

The CDR3 reads CASSQGLAGADTQYF. In nucleotides, the CDR3 is TGTGCCAGCAGCCAAGGACTAGCGGGAGCAGATACGCAGTATTTT. The J gene is TRBJ2-3, the V gene TRBV4-2, with 12 bases aligning to TRBD2. Germline CDR1 and CDR2: LGHNA and YNFKEQ. Trimming cost V 1 base and J 4 bases; bases outside gene matches: 0. The CDR3 has 15 amino acids.

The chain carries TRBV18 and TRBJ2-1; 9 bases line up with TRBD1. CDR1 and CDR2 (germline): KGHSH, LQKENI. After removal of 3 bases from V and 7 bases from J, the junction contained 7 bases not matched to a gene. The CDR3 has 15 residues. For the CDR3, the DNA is TGTGCCAGCTCACCCGCAGGGACAGGGATGAATGAGCAGTTCTTC. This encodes CASSPAGTGMNEQFF.

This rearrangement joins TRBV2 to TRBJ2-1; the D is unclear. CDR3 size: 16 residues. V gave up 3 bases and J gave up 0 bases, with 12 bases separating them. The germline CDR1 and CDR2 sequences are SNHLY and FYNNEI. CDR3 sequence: CASSEGPKSSYNEQFF. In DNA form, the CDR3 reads TGTGCCAGCAGTGAGGGCCCCAAGAGCTCCTACAATGAGCAGTTCTTC.

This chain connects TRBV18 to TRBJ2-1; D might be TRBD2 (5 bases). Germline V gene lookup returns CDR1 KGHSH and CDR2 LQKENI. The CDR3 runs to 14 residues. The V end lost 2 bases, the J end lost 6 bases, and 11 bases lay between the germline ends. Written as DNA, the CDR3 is TGTGCCAGCTCACCAACGGGGTACTCCAATGAGCAGTTCTTC. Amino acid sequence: CASSPTGYSNEQFF.

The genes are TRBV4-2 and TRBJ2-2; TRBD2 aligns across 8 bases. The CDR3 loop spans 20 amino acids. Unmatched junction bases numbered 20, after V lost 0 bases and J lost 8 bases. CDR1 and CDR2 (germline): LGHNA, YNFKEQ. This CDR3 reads CASSQERWVAGMSGSGELFF. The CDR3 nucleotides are TGTGCCAGCAGCCAAGAGCGTTGGGTAGCGGGGATGAGCGGTTCTGGGGAGCTGTTTTTT.

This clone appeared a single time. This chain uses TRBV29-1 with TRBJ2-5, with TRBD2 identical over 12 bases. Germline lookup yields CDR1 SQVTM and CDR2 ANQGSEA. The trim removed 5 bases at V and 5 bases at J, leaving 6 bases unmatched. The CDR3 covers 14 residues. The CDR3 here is CSVIGLAGTETQYF. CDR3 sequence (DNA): TGCAGCGTTATAGGACTAGCGGGGACTGAGACCCAGTACTTC.

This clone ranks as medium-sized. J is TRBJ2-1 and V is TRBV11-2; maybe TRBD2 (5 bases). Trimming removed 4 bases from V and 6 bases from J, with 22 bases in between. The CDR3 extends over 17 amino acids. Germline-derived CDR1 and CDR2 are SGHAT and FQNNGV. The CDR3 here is CASSSGQRPGIFNEQFF. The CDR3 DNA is TGTGCCAGCAGCTCAGGTCAGCGACCGGGGATTTTCAATGAGCAGTTCTTC. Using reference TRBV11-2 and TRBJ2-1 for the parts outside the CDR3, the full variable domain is EAGVAQSPRYKIIEKRQSVAFWCNPISGHATLYWYQQILGQGPKLLIQFQNNGVVDDSQLPKDRFSAERLKGVDSTLKIQPAKLEDSAVYLCASSSGQRPGIFNEQFFGPGTRLTVL.

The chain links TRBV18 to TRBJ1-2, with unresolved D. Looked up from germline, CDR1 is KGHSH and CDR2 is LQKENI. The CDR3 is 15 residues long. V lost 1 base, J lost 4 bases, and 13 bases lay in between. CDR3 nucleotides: TGTGCCAGCTCACCACAGGGAGATGGGAGCTATGGCTACACCTTC. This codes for CASSPQGDGSYGYTF.

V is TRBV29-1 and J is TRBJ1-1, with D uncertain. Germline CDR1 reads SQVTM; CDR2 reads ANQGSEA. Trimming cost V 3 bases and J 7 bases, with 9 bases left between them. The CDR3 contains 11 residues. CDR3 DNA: TGCAGCGTTGACAGAGGGTTTGAAGCTTTCTTT. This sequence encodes CSVDRGFEAFF. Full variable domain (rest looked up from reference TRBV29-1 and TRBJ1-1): SAVISQKPSRDICQRGTSLTIQCQVDSQVTMMFWYRQQPGQSLTLIATANQGSEATYESGFVIDKFPISRPNLTFSTLTVSNMSPEDSSIYLCSVDRGFEAFFGQGTRLTVV.

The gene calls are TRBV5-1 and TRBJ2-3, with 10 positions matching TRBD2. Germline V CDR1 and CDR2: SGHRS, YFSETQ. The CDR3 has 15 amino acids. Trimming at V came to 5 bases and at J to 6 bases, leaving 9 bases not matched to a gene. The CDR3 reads CASRSSGGPGDTQYF. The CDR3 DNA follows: TGCGCCAGCAGAAGTAGCGGGGGGCCCGGGGATACGCAGTATTTT.

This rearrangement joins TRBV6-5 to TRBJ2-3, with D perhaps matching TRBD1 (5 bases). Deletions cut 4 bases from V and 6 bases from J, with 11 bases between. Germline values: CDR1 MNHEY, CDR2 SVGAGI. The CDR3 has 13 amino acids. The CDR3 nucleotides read TGTGCCAGCAGTTCTCAGGGTTTTGATACGCAGTATTTT. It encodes CASSSQGFDTQYF.

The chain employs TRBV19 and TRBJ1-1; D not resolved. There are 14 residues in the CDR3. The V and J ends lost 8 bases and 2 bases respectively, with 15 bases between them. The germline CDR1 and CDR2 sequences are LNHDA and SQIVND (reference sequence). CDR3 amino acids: CASWPEGGNTEAFF. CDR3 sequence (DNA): TGTGCCAGTTGGCCCGAGGGAGGAAACACTGAAGCTTTCTTT.

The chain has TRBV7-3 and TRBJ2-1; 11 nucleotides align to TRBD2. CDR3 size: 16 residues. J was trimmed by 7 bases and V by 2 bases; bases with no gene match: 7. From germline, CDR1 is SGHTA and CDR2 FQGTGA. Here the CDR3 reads CASSLHGPSGGNEQFF. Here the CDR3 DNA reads TGTGCCAGCAGCTTACACGGGCCTAGCGGGGGGAATGAGCAGTTCTTC.

In nucleotides, the CDR3 is TGTGCCAGCAGCGATGGACATCCCGACGGCTACACCTTC. Protein product: CASSDGHPDGYTF. The chain carries TRBV6-5 and TRBJ1-2; D may be TRBD1 (5 bases). CDR3 length equals 13 residues. Germline loops: CDR1 MNHEY, CDR2 SVGAGI. Trimming took off 6 bases at V and 8 bases at J, with 16 bases between the two ends.

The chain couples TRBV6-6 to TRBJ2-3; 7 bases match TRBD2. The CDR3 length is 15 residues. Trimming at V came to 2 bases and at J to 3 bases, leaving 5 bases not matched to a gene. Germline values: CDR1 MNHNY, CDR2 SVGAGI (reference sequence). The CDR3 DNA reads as TGTGCCAGCAGTTACAGGAGCGGGAAGACAGATACGCAGTATTTT. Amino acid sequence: CASSYRSGKTDTQYF.

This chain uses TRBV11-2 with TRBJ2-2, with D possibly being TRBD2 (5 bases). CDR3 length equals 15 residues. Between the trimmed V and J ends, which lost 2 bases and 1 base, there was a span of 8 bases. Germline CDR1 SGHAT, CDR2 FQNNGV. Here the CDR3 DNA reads TGTGCCAGCAGCTTATGGAGGAGGAACACCGGGGAGCTGTTTTTT. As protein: CASSLWRRNTGELFF.

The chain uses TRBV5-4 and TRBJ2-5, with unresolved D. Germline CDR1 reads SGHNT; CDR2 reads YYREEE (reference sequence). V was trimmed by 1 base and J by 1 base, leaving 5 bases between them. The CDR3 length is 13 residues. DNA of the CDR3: TGTGCCAGCAGCTTGCGGTTCCAAGAGACCCAGTACTTC. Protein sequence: CASSLRFQETQYF.

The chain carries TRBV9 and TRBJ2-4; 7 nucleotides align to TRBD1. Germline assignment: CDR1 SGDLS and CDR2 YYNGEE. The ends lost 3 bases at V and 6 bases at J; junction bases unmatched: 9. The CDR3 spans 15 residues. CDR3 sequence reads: CASSAQTGPSNIQYF. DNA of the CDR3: TGTGCCAGCAGCGCCCAGACAGGGCCGTCAAACATTCAGTACTTC. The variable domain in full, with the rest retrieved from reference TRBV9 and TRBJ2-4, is DSGVTQTPKHLITATGQRVTLRCSPRSGDLSVYWYQQSLDQGLQFLIQYYNGEERAKGNILERFSAQQFPDLHSELNLSSLELGDSALYFCASSAQTGPSNIQYFGAGTRLSVL.

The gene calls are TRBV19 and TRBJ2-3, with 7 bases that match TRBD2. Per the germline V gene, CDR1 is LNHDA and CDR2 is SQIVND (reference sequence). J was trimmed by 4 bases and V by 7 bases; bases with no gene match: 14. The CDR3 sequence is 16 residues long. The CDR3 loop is CASMASKASGADTQYF. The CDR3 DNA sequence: TGTGCCAGTATGGCGTCCAAGGCTAGCGGAGCAGATACGCAGTATTTT.

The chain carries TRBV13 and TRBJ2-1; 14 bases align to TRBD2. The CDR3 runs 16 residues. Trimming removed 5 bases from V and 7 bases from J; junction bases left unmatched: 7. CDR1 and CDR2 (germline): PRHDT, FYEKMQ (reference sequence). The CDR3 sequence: CASSRGLAGVGNEQFF. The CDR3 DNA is TGTGCCAGCAGCCGGGGACTAGCGGGAGTGGGTAATGAGCAGTTCTTC.

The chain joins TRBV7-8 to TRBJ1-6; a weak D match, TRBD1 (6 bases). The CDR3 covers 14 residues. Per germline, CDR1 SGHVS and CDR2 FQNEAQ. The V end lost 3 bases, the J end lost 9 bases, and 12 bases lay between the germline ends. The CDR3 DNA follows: TGTGCCAGCAGCTTTGCACAGGGTGGTTCACCCCTCCACTTT. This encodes CASSFAQGGSPLHF. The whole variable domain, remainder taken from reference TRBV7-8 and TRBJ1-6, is GAGVSQSPRYKVAKRGQDVALRCDPISGHVSLFWYQQALGQGPEFLTYFQNEAQLDKSGLPSDRFFAERPEGSVSTLKIQRTQQEDSAVYLCASSFAQGGSPLHFGNGTRLTVT.

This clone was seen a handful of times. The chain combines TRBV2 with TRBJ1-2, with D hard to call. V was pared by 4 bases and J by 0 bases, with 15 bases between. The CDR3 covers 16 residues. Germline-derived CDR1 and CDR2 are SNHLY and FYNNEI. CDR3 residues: CASSGRGGRANYGYTF. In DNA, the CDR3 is TGTGCCAGCAGTGGTAGAGGCGGCCGGGCTAACTATGGCTACACCTTC.

As DNA, the CDR3 is TGTGCCAGCAGCTTAGCGCTGTCCGGGGATGGTAATCAGCCCCAGCATTTT. Amino acids: CASSLALSGDGNQPQHF. V gene TRBV7-8 combines with J gene TRBJ1-5; D gene ambiguous. Per germline, CDR1 SGHVS and CDR2 FQNEAQ. CDR3 size: 17 residues. V was shortened by 0 bases and J by 4 bases, with 16 bases between the two germline ends.

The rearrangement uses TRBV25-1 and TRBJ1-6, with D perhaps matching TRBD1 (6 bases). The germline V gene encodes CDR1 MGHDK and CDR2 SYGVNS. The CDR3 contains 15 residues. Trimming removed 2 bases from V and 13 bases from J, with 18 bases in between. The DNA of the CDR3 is TGTGCCAGCAGTGAAACAGGGACACCTCATGGTCCCCTCCACTTT. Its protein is CASSETGTPHGPLHF.